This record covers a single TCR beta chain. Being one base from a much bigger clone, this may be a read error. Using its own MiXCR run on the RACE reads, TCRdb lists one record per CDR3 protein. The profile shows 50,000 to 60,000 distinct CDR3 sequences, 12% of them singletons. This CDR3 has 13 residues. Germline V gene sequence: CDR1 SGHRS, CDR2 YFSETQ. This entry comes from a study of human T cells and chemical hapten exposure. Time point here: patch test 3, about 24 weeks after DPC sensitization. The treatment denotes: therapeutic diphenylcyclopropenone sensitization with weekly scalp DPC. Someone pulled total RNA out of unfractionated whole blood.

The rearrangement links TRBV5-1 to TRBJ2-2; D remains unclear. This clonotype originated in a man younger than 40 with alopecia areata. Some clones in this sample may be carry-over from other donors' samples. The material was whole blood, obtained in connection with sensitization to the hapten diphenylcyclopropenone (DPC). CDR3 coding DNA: TGCGTCAGCAGCTTGGTTTCGGCCGGGGAGCTGTTTTTT. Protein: CVSSLVSAGELFF.